This entry features one T cell receptor beta chain sequence. Its antigen is not identified. The entry originates in a study of blood T cells in healthy people across ages. Study conclusions and caveats: Older individuals had lower TCR beta diversity per million T cells (the decline was roughly linear). Researchers report that TCR beta diversity correlated strongly with naive T cell percentage. Any conclusive comparison of naive versus antigen-experienced cells was prevented by using unsorted PBMCs.

In terms of origin and age, donors were healthy Caucasian individuals from Russia aged about 6 to 90. With 3 bases removed from V and 2 bases from J, the gap between germline ends came to 14 bases. The CDR3 has 14 amino acids. The germline gives CDR1 DFQATT, CDR2 SNEGSKA (reference sequence). For the second PCR, which ran for roughly 6 to 12 cycles, a sample-barcoded 5' primer and a J-beta primer mix were used. MiXCR, applied by TCRdb to the 5' RACE reads, yields one record per CDR3 protein. The sample includes more than 800,000 distinct CDR3 sequences, under 35% of them seen just once. The clonotype originates from a woman older than 75 in good health. Material for sequencing was blood. V gene TRBV20-1 combines with J gene TRBJ2-7; D is undetermined. CDR3 protein: CSARSAAKTYEQYF. CDR3 nucleotides: TGCAGTGCTAGGTCGGCAGCAAAAACCTACGAGCAGTACTTC.